This TCR beta chain was obtained from a study of early T cells in non-severe SARS-CoV-2 infection. Looking at the study overall: It was bulk RNA from unsorted whole blood that was sequenced, and the chains were unpaired.

Study-wide results and caveats: Matching results from VDJdb favored anti-spike CD8 responses, leaving private and CD4 specificities undetected.

As to this clonotype: What it recognizes is unknown.

Unique molecular identifiers were attached to individual cDNA molecules. One entry per CDR3 protein results from TCRdb running MiXCR on the 5' RACE reads. This sample has under 60,000 distinct CDR3 sequences, with less than 15% found just once. Germline CDR1 WSHSY, CDR2 SAAADI. Germline trimming cut 4 bases from V and 7 bases from J; bases unmatched to any gene: 9. The CDR3 length is 15 residues. The gene calls are TRBV10-2 and TRBJ2-5; 10 bases agree with TRBD2. Material for sequencing was whole blood. This clonotype was sampled from an adult who was a healthcare worker with PCR-confirmed SARS-CoV-2 infection or an uninfected control (not recorded which). The CDR3 loop reads CASSGALAGASTQYF. The CDR3 DNA is TGCGCCAGCAGTGGGGCCCTAGCGGGGGCGTCGACCCAGTACTTC.